This TCR beta chain was found in a study of CD8 T cells in Susac syndrome (dated by TCRdb to 2018 to 2020). In terms of the full investigation: Among the Susac syndrome patients who were sequenced, clinically active disease was present in about 6 and clinical remission was observed in about eight. Susac syndrome patients were therapy-naive, on corticosteroids (some also receiving IVIg), or on IVIg alone at blood withdrawal. Clonality of the CD8+ T cell repertoire was compared between eleven to twelve healthy donors, around 14 Susac syndrome patients and around 16 multiple sclerosis patients. Repertoire sequencing was used to test whether CD8+ T cell activation and differentiation in Susac syndrome was antigen driven.

Study-wide conclusions, independent of this receptor: Roughly 15 and five Susac-specific public clones were found in the total CD8+ and CD8+ TEMRA repertoires, respectively. The number of individuals in the TCR sequencing and HLA analysis was acknowledged as relatively small. CD8+ repertoires in Susac syndrome showed clonal expansion, which was highest in CD8+ TEMRA cells and was greater in clinically active patients than in remitting patients.

The CDR3 goes from the cysteine to the phenylalanine over 17 residues. The CDR3 DNA has 51 bases and is translated from base 1. V lost 0 bases and J lost 10 bases, and the count of bases not matched to a germline gene is 11. The germline V gene provides CDR1 LGHNT and CDR2 FRNRAP. High-throughput TCR beta sequencing profiled peripheral blood CD8+ and CD4+ T cells from healthy donors, Susac syndrome patients and multiple sclerosis patients. Susac syndrome patients met recently defined diagnostic criteria for definite or probable disease. Bulk CD8+ and CD4+ T cells were purified by magnetic negative isolation, while CD8+ TEMRA cells were enriched using FACS. Blood was drawn into EDTA tubes, processed within 24 hours, and PBMCs were isolated by density gradient centrifugation. PBMCs intended for TCR sequencing were cryopreserved in liquid nitrogen and were subsequently thawed in a 37 degrees C water bath. The sorted or isolated CD4+, CD8+ and CD8+ TEMRA cells had a purity of 90% or higher.

A note on this clonotype: The antigen it recognizes is unknown. It has no much larger one-base neighbor in the sample; base qualities were not kept.

RNA was extracted with the RNeasy kit and roughly 0.45 to 1 ug was reverse transcribed using random hexamers. The immunoSEQ multiplex PCR assay, covering 54 Vbeta and 13 Jbeta segments, was used to amplify TCR beta CDR3 regions. To correct PCR amplification bias, a synthetic template baseline was used for both primer optimization and computational correction. On the study's bioinformatics: Reads were assigned to V, D and J genes according to IMGT and analyzed in immunoSEQ Analyzer, with only productive sequences retained. To calculate clonality, Shannon entropy was normalized by log2 of the number of productive unique sequences and then subtracted from one. Public and private clones were assessed among the 100 most prevalent clones of each patient and control. A clone was defined as Susac-specific if it was absent from the healthy and MS cohorts, from 1052 published viral clones and from other ImmuneACCESS disease sequences. In TCRdb, the public reads were trimmed at Q25 with fastp and aligned with MiXCR, with productive beta chains retained. Records with the same CDR3 protein are collapsed into one entry carrying the most frequent genes and DNA. The V and J calls shown here were made by TCRdb, not taken from the authors' results. This sample has some 140,000 distinct CDR3 sequences in its table, and approximately 95% of those were observed once. The top ten clones comprise around 0.2% of the sample.

This TCR derives from a human donor with Susac syndrome. Sequencing used CD8+ T cells from PBMCs. The chain links TRBV12-5 with TRBJ2-1; 11 bases in the middle match TRBD2. In nucleotide form, the sequence is TGTGCTAGTGGTTTGGTGTTAGCGGGAGGGTTGGTCGAAGAGCAGTTCTTC. Protein translation: CASGLVLAGGLVEEQFF.